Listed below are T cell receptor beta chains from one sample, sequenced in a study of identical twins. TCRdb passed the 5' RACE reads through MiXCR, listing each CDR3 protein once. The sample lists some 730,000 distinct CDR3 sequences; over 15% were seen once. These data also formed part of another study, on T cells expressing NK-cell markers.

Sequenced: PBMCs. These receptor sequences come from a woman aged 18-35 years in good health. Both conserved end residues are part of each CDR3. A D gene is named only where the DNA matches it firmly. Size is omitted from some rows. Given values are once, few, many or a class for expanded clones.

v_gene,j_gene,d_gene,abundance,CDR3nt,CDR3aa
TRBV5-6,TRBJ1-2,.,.,TGTGCCAGCAGCTTGGCCAGGGCAGTCTATGGCTACACCTTC,CASSLARAVYGYTF
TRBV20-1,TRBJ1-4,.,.,TGCAGTGCGGTTCGCTGGGATGAAAAACTGTTTTTT,CSAVRWDEKLFF
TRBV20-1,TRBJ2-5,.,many,TGCAGTGCTAATCCGACACGGGGCCTCCAAGAGACCCAGTACTTC,CSANPTRGLQETQYF
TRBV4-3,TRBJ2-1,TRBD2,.,TGCGCCAGCAGCCGCGTAGCGGGGGGGGGCCGGAATGAGCAGTTCTTC,CASSRVAGGGRNEQFF
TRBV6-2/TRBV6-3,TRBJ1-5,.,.,TGTGCCAGCAGTTACCGCAGCGGACGCGATCAGCCCCAGCATTTT,CASSYRSGRDQPQHF
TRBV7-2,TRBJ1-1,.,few,TGTGCCAGCAGCTTAGCGCACAGTCAAGCTTTCTTT,CASSLAHSQAFF
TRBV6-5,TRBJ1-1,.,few,TGTGCCAGCACAGGGGTCTCCGCTGAAGCTTTCTTT,CASTGVSAEAFF
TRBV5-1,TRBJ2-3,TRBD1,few,TGCGCCAGCAGCCCCGGGACAGTCAAGTTAGATACGCAGTATTTT,CASSPGTVKLDTQYF
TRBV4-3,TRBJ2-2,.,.,TGCGCCAGCAGCCAAGATTCGGTCAGCTCGAACACCGGGGAGCTGTTTTTT,CASSQDSVSSNTGELFF
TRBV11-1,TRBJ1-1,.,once,TGTGCCAGCAGCTTAGTCGTGGAGTACGCTGAAGCTTTCTTT,CASSLVVEYAEAFF
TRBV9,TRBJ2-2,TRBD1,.,TGTGCCAGCAGCGTAGTAGGGACAGGGGCTAACACCGGGGAGCTGTTTTTT,CASSVVGTGANTGELFF
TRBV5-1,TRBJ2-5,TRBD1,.,TGCGCCAGCGCTGGGACAGTCCAAGAGACCCAGTACTTC,CASAGTVQETQYF
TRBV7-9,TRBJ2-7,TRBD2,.,TGTGCCAGCAGCCGGGAGGCCACCTCCTACGAGCAGTACTTC,CASSREATSYEQYF
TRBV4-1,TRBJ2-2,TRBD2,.,TGCGCCAGCAGCCACCTGACTAGCGGGGTAGGCGGGGAGCTGTTTTTT,CASSHLTSGVGGELFF
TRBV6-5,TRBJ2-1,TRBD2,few,TGTGCCAGCAGTTCCCCTTTAAAACTAGCGCCAGGGTACAATGAGCAGTTCTTC,CASSSPLKLAPGYNEQFF
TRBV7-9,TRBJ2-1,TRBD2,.,TGTGCCGGGACTAGCGGGAGTAATGAGCAGTTCTTC,CAGTSGSNEQFF
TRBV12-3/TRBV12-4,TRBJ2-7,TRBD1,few,TGTGCCAGCAGTGTCAGGGGGTCTCAACTCTACGAGCAGTACTTC,CASSVRGSQLYEQYF
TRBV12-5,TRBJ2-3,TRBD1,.,TGTGCTAGTGGCCCAGGACAGGGAGCCACAGATACGCAGTATTTT,CASGPGQGATDTQYF
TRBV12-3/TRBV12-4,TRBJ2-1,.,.,TGTGCCAGCAGCCTTCTTGGGGCGGCCTACAATGAGCAGTTCTTC,CASSLLGAAYNEQFF
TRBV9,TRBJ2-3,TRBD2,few,TGTGCCAGCAGCGTAGAACTGGCGGGGGGGACCACAGATACGCAGTATTTT,CASSVELAGGTTDTQYF
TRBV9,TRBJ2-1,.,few,TGTGCCAGCAGCGTAGAGGGGGGTTCCTACAATGAGCAGTTCTTC,CASSVEGGSYNEQFF
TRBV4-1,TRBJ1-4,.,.,TGCGCCAGCAGCCATCCGCCGTGGACTAAACTGTTTTTT,CASSHPPWTKLFF
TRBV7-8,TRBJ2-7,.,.,TGTGCCAGCAGCTTCCGGGACGACAGAGAGCAGTACTTC,CASSFRDDREQYF
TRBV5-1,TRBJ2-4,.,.,TGCGCCAGCAGCTTGAGTGGGGGAGATCAGTACTTC,CASSLSGGDQYF
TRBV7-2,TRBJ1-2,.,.,TGTGCCAGCAGATCAGGGTTCTATGGCTACACCTTC,CASRSGFYGYTF
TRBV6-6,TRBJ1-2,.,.,TGTGCCAGCAGCGAAATGGGTATGCGAGGCTACACCTTC,CASSEMGMRGYTF
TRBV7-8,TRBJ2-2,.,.,TGTGCCAGCAAAGGTTCCGGTAGCGGGAACACCGGGGAGCTGTTTTTT,CASKGSGSGNTGELFF
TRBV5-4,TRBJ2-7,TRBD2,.,TGTGCCAGCAGCCGGACTAGCGGGAGGTTGGGGAGGAACGAGCAGTACTTC,CASSRTSGRLGRNEQYF
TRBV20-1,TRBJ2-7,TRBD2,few,TGCAGTGCTAGCCCGACTAGCGGAACCTACGAGCAGTACTTC,CSASPTSGTYEQYF
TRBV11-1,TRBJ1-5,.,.,TGTGCCAGCAGCTCAGATTCGATTTGGGGGCCTAGGAGCAATCAGCCCCAGCATTTT,CASSSDSIWGPRSNQPQHF
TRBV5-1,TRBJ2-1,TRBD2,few,TGCGCCAGCAGCCGCCTGACTAGCGGGTTTCAAGATGAGCAGTTCTTC,CASSRLTSGFQDEQFF
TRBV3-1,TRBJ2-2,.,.,TGTGCCAGCAGCCAAGATGATCCAAGCTCGGACACCGGGGAGCTGTTTTTT,CASSQDDPSSDTGELFF
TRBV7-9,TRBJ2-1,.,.,TGTGCCAGCAGCTTAGCAGGGATTACCTACAATGAGCAGTTCTTC,CASSLAGITYNEQFF
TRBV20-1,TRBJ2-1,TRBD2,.,TGCAGTGCTAGGTCTTTTCGGGAGGGCCTCAATGAGCAGTTCTTC,CSARSFREGLNEQFF